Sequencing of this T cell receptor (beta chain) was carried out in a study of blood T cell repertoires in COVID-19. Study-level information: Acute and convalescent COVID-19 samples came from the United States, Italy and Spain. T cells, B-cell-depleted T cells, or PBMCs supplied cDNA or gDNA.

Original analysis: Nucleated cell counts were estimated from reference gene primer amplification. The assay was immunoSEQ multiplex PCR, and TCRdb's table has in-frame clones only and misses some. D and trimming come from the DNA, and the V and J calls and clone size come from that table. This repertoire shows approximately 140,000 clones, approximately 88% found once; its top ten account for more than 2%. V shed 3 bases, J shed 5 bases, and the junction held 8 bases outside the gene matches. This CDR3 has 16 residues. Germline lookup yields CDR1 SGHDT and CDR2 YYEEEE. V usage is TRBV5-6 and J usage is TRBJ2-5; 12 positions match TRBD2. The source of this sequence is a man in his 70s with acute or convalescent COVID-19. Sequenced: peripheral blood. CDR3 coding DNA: TGTGCCAGCAGCTCATGGACTAGCGGGAAGGGGGAGACCCAGTACTTC. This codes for CASSSWTSGKGETQYF. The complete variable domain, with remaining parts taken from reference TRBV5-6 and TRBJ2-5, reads DAGVTQSPTHLIKTRGQQVTLRCSPKSGHDTVSWYQQALGQGPQFIFQYYEEEERQRGNFPDRFSGHQFPNYSSELNVNALLLGDSALYLCASSSWTSGKGETQYFGPGTRLLVL.